Below are 18 T cell receptor beta chains sequenced from a single sample in a study of T cell responses to AZD1222 COVID-19 vaccine. The protocol was immunoSEQ multiplex PCR, while the TCRdb copy is restricted to in-frame clones and leaves out a portion. The table has about 50,000 clones, 75% to 90% seen once. The sequenced sample was peripheral blood, obtained on day 0 of MenACWY control vaccination. All receptors come from an adult in good health.

The chain employs TRBV11-2 and TRBJ2-1; possibly TRBD2 for D (6 bases). Trimming took off 4 bases at V and 6 bases at J, with 10 bases between the two ends. The CDR3 covers 13 residues. Germline CDR1 and CDR2: SGHAT and FQNNGV. CDR3 bases: TGTGCCAGCAGCTCAGGAGGGCGCAATGAGCAGTTCTTC. Translating gives CASSSGGRNEQFF.

The chain has TRBV2 and TRBJ2-1, with TRBD1 as a possible D gene (5 bases). This CDR3 comprises 13 residues. V shed 7 bases and J shed 4 bases, with 11 bases lying between them. The germline CDR1 and CDR2 sequences are SNHLY and FYNNEI. The CDR3 reads CASTADRYNEQFF. CDR3 DNA: TGTGCCAGCACCGCTGACAGATACAATGAGCAGTTCTTC.

The rearrangement links TRBV3-1 (or the pseudogene TRBV3-2) to TRBJ1-4, with D maybe TRBD1 (5 bases). V was trimmed by 3 bases and J by 7 bases, leaving 24 bases between them. This CDR3 region has 18 residues. The V gene's germline CDR1 is LGHDT and CDR2 YNNKEL (reference sequence). This CDR3 is CASSQKSGTTRVGEKLFF. Written as DNA, the CDR3 is TGTGCCAGCAGCCAGAAATCCGGGACGACACGTGTTGGTGAAAAACTGTTTTTT.

This chain connects TRBV5-6 to TRBJ1-4, with 7 bases fitting TRBD1. V gave up 3 bases and J gave up 8 bases; unmatched junction bases: 7. The CDR3 sequence is 14 residues long. Germline lookup yields CDR1 SGHDT and CDR2 YYEEEE. The CDR3, as DNA: TGTGCCAGCAGCTGGACGGGACAGAGAGAAAAACTGTTTTTT. Protein sequence: CASSWTGQREKLFF.

J is TRBJ1-1 and V is TRBV5-1, with TRBD1 matching 7 bases. This CDR3 contains 16 residues. The germline gives CDR1 SGHRS, CDR2 YFSETQ. The V gene end was trimmed by 3 bases and the J gene end by 0 bases; junction bases not matched to a gene: 8. The CDR3 bases are TGCGCCAGCAGCTCCGGGACAGCAAATATGAACACTGAAGCTTTCTTT. It yields the protein CASSSGTANMNTEAFF. Drawing the rest from reference TRBV5-1 and TRBJ1-1, the complete variable domain is KAGVTQTPRYLIKTRGQQVTLSCSPISGHRSVSWYQQTPGQGLQFLFEYFSETQRNKGNFPGRFSGRQFSNSRSEMNVSTLELGDSALYLCASSSGTANMNTEAFFGQGTRLTVV.

This clone was counted a single time. J is TRBJ2-3 and V is TRBV5-5; D is possibly TRBD1 or TRBD2 (7 bases each). This CDR3 has 18 amino acids. Per germline, CDR1 SGHKS and CDR2 YYEKEE (reference sequence). Trimming cost V 6 bases and J 5 bases, with 28 bases left between them. CDR3 coding DNA: TGTGCCAGCACCTCCCCCGGGCAGGGGGAGGGCCGGAGAGATACGCAGTATTTT. Translated, it gives CASTSPGQGEGRRDTQYF.

The rearrangement links TRBV5-1 to TRBJ2-2; TRBD1 agrees at 8 bases. The CDR3 runs 15 residues. Germline trimming cut 3 bases from V and 3 bases from J; bases unmatched to any gene: 4. Germline V gene sequence: CDR1 SGHRS, CDR2 YFSETQ. The CDR3 here is CASSSQGADTGELFF. DNA of the CDR3: TGCGCCAGCAGCTCTCAGGGGGCGGACACCGGGGAGCTGTTTTTT.

The chain recombines TRBV5-5 with TRBJ2-7, with D unresolved. There are 13 residues in the CDR3. CDR1 is SGHKS, CDR2 YYEKEE, per germline (reference sequence). Trimming left V 3 bases short and J 0 bases short, with 7 bases between. In nucleotides, the CDR3 is TGTGCCAGCAGCTCTAACCCCTCCTACGAGCAGTACTTC. It codes for CASSSNPSYEQYF.

There are a few counts of this clone. This chain uses TRBV7-9 with TRBJ2-3, with TRBD1 identical over 8 bases. There are 15 residues in the CDR3. Germline V gene data show CDR1 as SEHNR and CDR2 as FQNEAQ (reference sequence). After removal of 4 bases from V and 4 bases from J, the junction contained 7 bases not matched to a gene. CDR3 in amino acids: CASSSDREDPDTQYF. For the CDR3, the DNA is TGTGCCAGCAGCTCGGACAGGGAAGACCCAGATACGCAGTATTTT.

The chain combines TRBV19 with TRBJ1-4, with no clear D. Per the germline V gene, CDR1 is LNHDA and CDR2 is SQIVND (reference sequence). The V end lost 6 bases, the J end lost 1 base, and 9 bases lay between the germline ends. This CDR3 comprises 14 residues. The CDR3 sequence: CASRGIGTNEKLFF. The CDR3 region has the DNA TGTGCCAGTAGGGGGATTGGAACTAATGAAAAACTGTTTTTT.

The V call is TRBV2, the J call TRBJ2-7, with D tentatively TRBD2 (5 bases). This CDR3 contains 13 residues. Looked up from germline, CDR1 is SNHLY and CDR2 is FYNNEI. The V and J ends lost 3 bases and 5 bases respectively, with 11 bases between them. The CDR3 region is CASSEGSIHEQYF. The CDR3 DNA reads TGTGCCAGCAGTGAGGGGAGTATCCACGAGCAGTACTTC.

The count of this clone is one. V usage is TRBV6-5 and J usage is TRBJ1-5; 7 bases align to TRBD1. CDR1 MNHEY and CDR2 SVGAGI come from the germline V gene. Trimming at V came to 9 bases and at J to 3 bases, leaving 5 bases not matched to a gene. The CDR3 has 13 residues. The DNA of the CDR3 is TGTGCCAGTTGGACAGGCATCAATCAGCCCCAGCATTTT. Translation: CASWTGINQPQHF.

The V gene is TRBV12-3 or TRBV12-4, the J gene TRBJ1-4, with D uncertain. Trimming took off 7 bases at V and 4 bases at J, with 10 bases between the two ends. CDR3 length: 13 residues. The chain's CDR3 is CASTPDLNEKLFF. The CDR3 DNA reads as TGTGCCAGCACCCCGGACCTTAATGAAAAACTGTTTTTT.

The rearrangement links TRBV10-1 to TRBJ2-5; D is unresolved. Germline V gene data show CDR1 as WNHNN and CDR2 as SYGVQD (reference sequence). V lost 0 bases to trimming and J lost 6 bases, with 11 bases between them. The CDR3 extends over 14 amino acids. The CDR3 here is CASSESSRTQTQYF. For the CDR3, the DNA is TGCGCCAGCAGTGAGTCCTCGCGGACCCAGACCCAGTACTTC.

V and J are TRBV11-2 and TRBJ2-1; 14 nucleotides line up with TRBD2. The V and J ends lost 5 bases and 9 bases, in that order; junction bases with no gene match: 12. Germline CDR1 is SGHAT and CDR2 is FQNNGV. This CDR3 contains 17 residues. Here the CDR3 DNA reads TGTGCCAGCAGCCGTCCGAGACTAGCGGGAGGGCCAGGTGAGCAGTTCTTC. Protein product: CASSRPRLAGGPGEQFF.

The rearrangement links TRBV3-1 (or the pseudogene TRBV3-2) to TRBJ2-1, with TRBD2 as a possible D gene (6 bases). V was shortened by 0 bases and J by 8 bases, with 14 bases between the two germline ends. The germline gives CDR1 LGHDT, CDR2 YNNKEL (reference sequence). The CDR3 has 15 amino acids. CDR3 region: CASSQDGAGSDEQFF. CDR3 coding DNA: TGTGCCAGCAGCCAAGATGGAGCGGGCAGCGATGAGCAGTTCTTC.

This sequence joins TRBV5-4 and TRBJ2-3; 12 nucleotides agree with TRBD2. The CDR3 extends over 17 amino acids. Germline loops: CDR1 SGHNT, CDR2 YYREEE (reference sequence). Germline trimming cut 4 bases from V and 1 base from J; bases unmatched to any gene: 7. This CDR3 is CASSGSGLAGRTDTQYF. DNA of the CDR3: TGTGCCAGCAGCGGGTCAGGACTAGCGGGGCGCACAGATACGCAGTATTTT.

This clone came up a few times. V usage is TRBV30 and J usage is TRBJ1-6; D ambiguous. Germline V gives CDR1 GTSNPN, CDR2 SVGIG (reference sequence). V gave up 2 bases and J gave up 5 bases, with 16 bases separating them. The CDR3 has 16 residues. The CDR3 loop is CAWSNERFGDNSPLHF. CDR3 bases: TGTGCCTGGAGTAACGAGAGATTTGGGGATAATTCACCCCTCCACTTT. Using reference TRBV30 and TRBJ1-6 for the parts outside the CDR3, the full variable domain is SQTIHQWPATLVQPVGSPLSLECTVEGTSNPNLYWYRQAAGRGLQLLFYSVGIGQISSEVPQNLSASRPQDRQFILSSKKLLLSDSGFYLCAWSNERFGDNSPLHFGNGTRLTVT.